The 28 T cell receptor beta chains presented below share a single source sample, sequenced in a study of T cells after yellow fever vaccination. Using its own MiXCR run on the 5' RACE reads, TCRdb lists one record per CDR3 protein. The sample records about 74,000 distinct CDR3 sequences, more than 5.5% being singletons. Sample: CD8+ T cells sorted from PBMCs, taken about 5 days after the first yellow fever vaccination. These receptors were taken from a young man who received the YFV17D yellow fever vaccine.

Ten or more counts support this clonotype. This sequence joins TRBV4-3 and TRBJ2-1; TRBD2 matches 10 bases. Trimming removed 0 bases from V and 4 bases from J; junction bases left unmatched: 3. Germline CDR1 LGHNA, CDR2 YSLEER. The length of the CDR3 is 16 residues. This chain's CDR3 is CASSQEVAGGYNEQFF. The DNA of the CDR3 is TGCGCCAGCAGCCAAGAGGTAGCGGGGGGTTACAATGAGCAGTTCTTC.

This clonotype appeared many times. The CDR3 loop is CASSLVSGAAETQYF. Written as DNA, the CDR3 is TGTGCCAGCAGTTTAGTATCAGGGGCGGCTGAGACCCAGTACTTC. This chain links TRBV12-3 or TRBV12-4 with TRBJ2-5, with D perhaps TRBD1 (6 bases). The ends were cut back, 1 base at V and 5 bases at J, with 14 bases in the middle. The length of the CDR3 is 15 residues.

A few counts support this clonotype. The chain carries TRBV6-5 and TRBJ2-1; D not resolved. The V end lost 0 bases, the J end lost 4 bases, and 4 bases lay between the germline ends. The CDR3 is 13 amino acids. Germline CDR1 is MNHEY and CDR2 is SVGAGI. The CDR3 nucleotides are TGTGCCAGCAGTTACTCGAAGTACAATGAGCAGTTCTTC. Encoded protein: CASSYSKYNEQFF.

This clonotype was picked up many times. The chain joins TRBV11-2 to TRBJ2-3, with 9 positions matching TRBD2. V lost 5 bases to trimming and J lost 3 bases; unmatched junction nucleotides: 9. The CDR3 is 16 amino acids. The germline CDR1 and CDR2 sequences are SGHAT and FQNNGV. CDR3 sequence reads: CASSDKRGDGTDTQYF. The CDR3 coding sequence is TGTGCCAGCAGCGATAAGCGGGGGGATGGGACAGATACGCAGTATTTT. The variable domain in full, completed from reference TRBV11-2 and TRBJ2-3, reads EAGVAQSPRYKIIEKRQSVAFWCNPISGHATLYWYQQILGQGPKLLIQFQNNGVVDDSQLPKDRFSAERLKGVDSTLKIQPAKLEDSAVYLCASSDKRGDGTDTQYFGPGTRLTVL.

This clonotype has a count of ten or more. The rearrangement links TRBV7-2 to TRBJ1-5, with 7 bases lining up with TRBD1. The CDR3 is 15 amino acids. J was trimmed by 0 bases and V by 5 bases; bases with no gene match: 4. Per germline, CDR1 SGHTA and CDR2 FQGNSA. The chain's CDR3 is CASSRTGNSNQPQHF. In nucleotides, the CDR3 is TGTGCCAGCAGCCGGACAGGTAATAGCAATCAGCCCCAGCATTTT.

This clonotype showed up just a few times. The genes are TRBV7-9 and TRBJ1-4; D gene ambiguous. The CDR3 has 14 amino acids. CDR1 is SEHNR, CDR2 FQNEAQ, per germline (reference sequence). Between the trimmed V and J ends, which lost 5 bases and 5 bases, there was a span of 12 bases. The CDR3 DNA follows: TGTGCCAGCAGCAAGGTGGACTCAAATGAAAAACTGTTTTTT. This sequence encodes CASSKVDSNEKLFF.

This clonotype showed up many times. This sequence joins TRBV27 and TRBJ2-2; no clear D gene. Trimming removed 5 bases at V and 0 bases at J, with 13 bases between. Per germline, CDR1 MNHEY and CDR2 SMNVEV (reference sequence). The CDR3 has 16 residues. The CDR3 protein is CASSHGSRPNTGELFF. CDR3 nucleotide sequence: TGTGCCAGCAGTCACGGATCCCGTCCGAACACCGGGGAGCTGTTTTTT.

This clonotype was detected many times. V and J are TRBV5-5 and TRBJ2-5, with D possibly being TRBD1 or TRBD2 (5 bases each). Trimming shortened V by 1 base and J by 1 base, and 20 bases separated the two germline ends. CDR1 is SGHKS and CDR2 is YYEKEE in the germline V gene (reference sequence). CDR3 length equals 18 residues. CDR3 in amino acids: CASSLLLRGELFQETQYF. In nucleotides, the CDR3 is TGTGCCAGCAGCTTGCTCCTTCGGGGCGAACTCTTCCAAGAGACCCAGTACTTC.

Many counts were recorded for this clonotype. This chain uses TRBV7-6 with TRBJ2-3; TRBD2 matches 7 bases. Germline-derived CDR1 and CDR2 are SGHVS and FNYEAQ. This CDR3 comprises 15 residues. Trimming cost V 5 bases and J 7 bases; bases outside gene matches: 12. As DNA, the CDR3 is TGTGCCAGCAGCCGAGCGGGACCAGGGAGAAATACGCAGTATTTT. The encoded protein is CASSRAGPGRNTQYF. Full variable domain (missing parts from reference TRBV7-6 and TRBJ2-3): GAGVSQSPRYKVTKRGQDVALRCDPISGHVSLYWYRQALGQGPEFLTYFNYEAQQDKSGLPNDRFSAERPEGSISTLTIQRTEQRDSAMYRCASSRAGPGRNTQYFGPGTRLTVL.

This clonotype was observed at least ten times. This chain joins TRBV27 and TRBJ1-2; D uncertain. V was clipped by 3 bases and J by 0 bases, with 8 bases between them. The germline gives CDR1 MNHEY, CDR2 SMNVEV (reference sequence). This CDR3 region has 14 residues. The CDR3 sequence is CASSFSRTNYGYTF. The CDR3 DNA sequence: TGTGCCAGCAGTTTCTCCCGCACTAACTATGGCTACACCTTC.

The chain has TRBV2 and TRBJ2-7; D gene unclear. CDR1 SNHLY and CDR2 FYNNEI come from the germline V gene. The CDR3 is made up of 11 amino acids. This CDR3 reads CGTGPPYEQYV. Here the CDR3 DNA reads TGTGGCACCGGACCCCCCTACGAGCAGTACGTC.

This clonotype appeared many times. The J gene is TRBJ2-1, the V gene TRBV29-1, with 8 bases matching TRBD2. Germline CDR1 SQVTM, CDR2 ANQGSEA. This CDR3 comprises 14 residues. Trimming cost V 2 bases and J 4 bases; bases outside gene matches: 4. Here the CDR3 reads CSVEKRGSYNEQFF. DNA of the CDR3: TGCAGCGTTGAAAAGCGGGGGTCATACAATGAGCAGTTCTTC.

The table lists this clonotype with many counts. The rearrangement joins TRBV28 to TRBJ2-3, with TRBD2 matching over 10 bases. CDR1 is MDHEN, CDR2 SYDVKM, per germline. V lost 4 bases, J lost 3 bases, and 7 bases stayed unmatched. The CDR3 is 16 residues long. The CDR3 protein is CASSSSGGAGTDTQYF. For the CDR3, the DNA is TGTGCCAGCAGTTCAAGCGGGGGGGCCGGAACAGATACGCAGTATTTT.

V is TRBV4-1 and J is TRBJ1-1; D unclear. Trimming removed 3 bases from V and 6 bases from J, with 17 bases in between. CDR3 size: 15 residues. CDR1 is MGHRA and CDR2 is YSYEKL in the germline V gene. The CDR3 DNA reads TGCGCCAGCAGCCAGACTGCCGGGCTGATCCCTGAAGCTTTCTTT. Translated: CASSQTAGLIPEAFF.

This clonotype was observed a few times. The chain joins TRBV4-1 to TRBJ1-6; TRBD1 agrees at 9 bases. The V gene's germline CDR1 is MGHRA and CDR2 YSYEKL. The V segment lost 3 bases and the J segment 7 bases; nucleotides outside the gene matches: 4. This CDR3 has 15 residues. For the CDR3, the DNA is TGCGCCAGCAGCCATATAGGACAGGGGAATTCACCCCTCCACTTT. Protein sequence: CASSHIGQGNSPLHF.

This clonotype was counted only a few times. The chain uses TRBV19 and TRBJ2-1; D is perhaps TRBD1 or TRBD2 (6 bases each). Trimming took off 2 bases at V and 5 bases at J, with 13 bases between the two ends. CDR1 and CDR2 from the germline V gene are LNHDA and SQIVND (reference sequence). The CDR3 runs to 15 residues. In DNA form, the CDR3 reads TGTGCCAGTAGTATAAGAGGGGGGTTAAACAATGAGCAGTTCTTC. Amino acid sequence: CASSIRGGLNNEQFF.

This clonotype showed up just once. A much bigger clone sits one base away, suggesting this may be a read error. The chain uses TRBV15 and TRBJ2-1, with D hard to call. This CDR3 contains 17 residues. Trimming cost V 6 bases and J 0 bases, with 18 bases left between them. Germline-derived CDR1 and CDR2 are LNHNV and YYDKDF (reference sequence). Here the CDR3 reads CATRDPGPHDSYNEQFF. CDR3 nucleotide sequence: TGTGCCACCAGGGATCCGGGTCCCCATGACTCCTACAATGAGCAGTTCTTC.

This clonotype has a handful of counts. This sequence joins TRBV6-2 or TRBV6-3 and TRBJ1-1; 10 positions match TRBD1. The length of the CDR3 is 14 residues. With 4 bases clipped from V and 5 bases from J, the junction kept 4 bases outside the gene matches. Germline values: CDR1 MNHEY, CDR2 SVGEGT. The CDR3 DNA reads as TGTGCCAGCAGTTGGACAGGGGGAAGAACTGAAGCTTTCTTT. Its translation is CASSWTGGRTEAFF.

The table lists this clonotype with many counts. The genes are TRBV30 and TRBJ1-1; D is possibly TRBD1 (5 bases). This CDR3 region has 13 residues. Trimming cost V 1 base and J 3 bases, with 9 bases left between them. Germline values: CDR1 GTSNPN, CDR2 SVGIG (reference sequence). CDR3 bases: TGTGCCTGGAGTGGCGAGGGGTACACTGAAGCTTTCTTT. The encoded protein is CAWSGEGYTEAFF.

In this sample, this clonotype turned up many times. The V call is TRBV29-1, the J call TRBJ2-7, with D perhaps TRBD1 (6 bases). The V end lost 5 bases, the J end lost 0 bases, and 8 bases lay between the germline ends. Per the germline V gene, CDR1 is SQVTM and CDR2 is ANQGSEA. The CDR3 spans 12 residues. The CDR3 here is CSVRTVSYEQYF. In DNA form, the CDR3 reads TGCAGCGTTAGGACAGTCTCCTACGAGCAGTACTTC.

This clonotype has ten or more counts. The genes are TRBV29-1 and TRBJ1-1; D is ambiguous. The germline V gene has CDR1 SQVTM and CDR2 ANQGSEA. This CDR3 contains 12 residues. V lost 6 bases and J 1 base, leaving 9 bases between the germline ends. The CDR3 reads CSVETGNTEAFF. The CDR3 DNA follows: TGCAGCGTAGAGACGGGGAACACTGAAGCTTTCTTT.

In its sample, this clonotype was seen a few times. The chain employs TRBV6-5 and TRBJ2-3; 7 bases agree with TRBD1. The CDR3 has 13 amino acids. Looked up from germline, CDR1 is MNHEY and CDR2 is SVGAGI. V lost 5 bases, J lost 4 bases, and 3 bases stayed unmatched. CDR3 sequence reads: CASSNRGADTQYF. In DNA, the CDR3 is TGTGCCAGCAGTAACAGGGGTGCAGATACGCAGTATTTT.

This clonotype was seen only a few times. V and J are TRBV7-2 and TRBJ1-5; TRBD1 might be the D (6 bases). The CDR3 covers 17 residues. The ends were cut back, 7 bases at V and 4 bases at J, with 23 bases in the middle. CDR1 and CDR2 from the germline V gene are SGHTA and FQGNSA. This CDR3 reads CASTEESTGRGNQPQHF. The CDR3 DNA reads as TGTGCCAGCACCGAAGAGAGCACAGGGAGGGGTAATCAGCCCCAGCATTTT.

This clonotype showed up many times. V and J are TRBV4-1 and TRBJ1-3; D is undetermined. Trimming took 3 bases from V and 0 from J, leaving 0 bases between them. The CDR3 extends over 12 amino acids. Germline assignment: CDR1 MGHRA and CDR2 YSYEKL. CDR3 nucleotide sequence: TGCGCCAGCAGCCACTCTGGAAACACCATATATTTT. Encoded protein: CASSHSGNTIYF.

Ten or more counts support this clonotype. The gene calls are TRBV4-3 and TRBJ2-1, with D possibly TRBD2 on 6 matching bases. Germline V lookup: CDR1 LGHNA, CDR2 YSLEER. Deletions cut 0 bases from V and 2 bases from J, with 14 bases between. The CDR3 is 17 residues long. CDR3 bases: TGCGCCAGCAGCCAAGATCCCGAGGACTACCCCTACAATGAGCAGTTCTTC. Residues: CASSQDPEDYPYNEQFF.

Only a few counts were recorded for this clonotype. V usage is TRBV10-3 and J usage is TRBJ2-7; 8 bases fit TRBD1. The ends lost 3 bases at V and 5 bases at J; junction bases unmatched: 3. CDR3 size: 13 residues. Germline V gene sequence: CDR1 ENHRY, CDR2 SYGVKD. As DNA, the CDR3 is TGTGCCATCAGTGATGTACAGGGGGACGAGCAGTACGTC. This codes for CAISDVQGDEQYV.

There are a few counts of this clonotype. The chain links TRBV24-1 to TRBJ2-2, with 10 bases identical to TRBD1. The germline CDR1 and CDR2 sequences are KGHDR and SFDVKD. Trimming cost V 4 bases and J 5 bases; bases outside gene matches: 6. The CDR3 consists of 16 residues. The CDR3 DNA follows: TGTGCCACCAGTGACCAGGACAGGGGGGGGACCGGGGAGCTGTTTTTT. Its translation: CATSDQDRGGTGELFF.

The chain is built from TRBV20-1 and TRBJ1-5, with D possibly TRBD1 on 6 matching bases. Germline-derived CDR1 and CDR2 are DFQATT and SNEGSKA (reference sequence). The CDR3 is 16 amino acids. Deletions cut 2 bases from V and 2 bases from J, with 16 bases between. CDR3: CSARQDRGDGNQPQHF. The DNA for the CDR3 is TGCAGTGCTAGACAGGACAGAGGGGATGGCAATCAGCCCCAGCATTTT.